The 30 T cell receptor beta chains in this list originate from one sample, sequenced in a study of beta chain features in type 1 diabetes (dated by TCRdb to about 2018). The library relied on the immunoSEQ multiplex PCR assay. The entire isolated RNA was reverse transcribed using the High Capacity cDNA Reverse Transcription Kit, and thus expressed TCRB transcripts were sequenced. In TCRdb, the immuneACCESS table is reduced to in-frame sequences with V and J assigned. These tables do not hold every clone; where another copy was compared, an unresolved V gene accounts for under half, and the others remain unexplained. The sample profile shows under 300,000 clones; around 26% of them were found once. The ten largest clones capture roughly 4% of the sample. The sample comprised central memory CD4+ T cells from blood. Receptors were obtained from a man aged 25-45 years in good health.

The CDR3 sequence is CASSRRQTMNTEAFF. CDR3 bases: TGTGCCAGCAGTCGGAGACAGACCATGAACACTGAAGCTTTCTTT. The chain couples TRBV27 to TRBJ1-1, with a weak D call TRBD1 (5 bases). V was trimmed by 5 bases and J by 0 bases, leaving 13 bases between them. This CDR3 is 15 amino acids long. The germline gives CDR1 MNHEY, CDR2 SMNVEV (reference sequence).

In its sample, this clone was seen a few times. The rearrangement joins TRBV4-2 to TRBJ2-3; D gene unclear. This CDR3 region has 15 residues. The germline V gene encodes CDR1 LGHNA and CDR2 YNFKEQ. The V gene lost 5 bases and the J gene lost 5 bases, with 17 bases spanning the gap. CDR3 amino acids: CASSSRAYGRDTQYF. As DNA, the CDR3 is TGTGCCAGCAGCTCACGGGCTTACGGCAGAGATACGCAGTATTTT.

The V and J genes are TRBV29-1 and TRBJ2-5; 13 bases line up with TRBD2. The ends lost 4 bases at V and 4 bases at J; junction bases unmatched: 3. Germline V gives CDR1 SQVTM, CDR2 ANQGSEA. This CDR3 comprises 14 residues. In DNA, the CDR3 is TGCAGCGTTGGGACTAGCGGGAGAGGAGAGACCCAGTACTTC. It is translated as CSVGTSGRGETQYF.

This clone was seen a handful of times. V usage is TRBV21-1 and J usage is TRBJ2-2; the DNA was not used to check the table's D call, TRBD1. TRBV21-1 has pseudogene status. The CDR3 has 18 residues. CDR3 nucleotides: TGTGCCAGCAGCAAAGACGCGACAATGGTCCCTTACACCGGGGAGCTGTTTTTT. The encoded protein is CASSKDATMVPYTGELFF.

CDR3 DNA sequence: TGTGCCTGCTGCGGGACAGGCAATCAGCCCCAGCATTTT. It codes for CACCGTGNQPQHF. The chain recombines TRBV30 with TRBJ1-5; TRBD1 matches 7 bases. Germline V gene sequence: CDR1 GTSNPN, CDR2 SVGIG (reference sequence). The CDR3 contains 13 residues. The J segment lost 2 bases and the V segment lost 6 bases, leaving 4 bases of the junction unmatched.

J is TRBJ2-3 and V is TRBV25-1; possibly TRBD2 for D (6 bases). Germline V CDR1 and CDR2: MGHDK, SYGVNS. The ends were cut back, 6 bases at V and 2 bases at J, with 15 bases in the middle. The CDR3 length is 15 residues. The CDR3 spells CASRATGTPTDTQYF. In nucleotides, the CDR3 is TGTGCCAGCAGGGCAACCGGGACTCCCACAGATACGCAGTATTTT.

The rearrangement links TRBV28 to TRBJ2-7; no firm D call. The CDR3 is made up of 12 amino acids. The V gene lost 8 bases and the J gene lost 1 base, with 9 bases spanning the gap. Germline loops: CDR1 MDHEN, CDR2 SYDVKM. The CDR3 DNA is TGTGCCAGCCTCACTCATTCCTACGAGCAGTACTTC. It specifies CASLTHSYEQYF.

The chain has TRBV11-2 and TRBJ1-2; no firm D call. Germline loops: CDR1 SGHAT, CDR2 FQNNGV. Trimming took off 1 base at V and 6 bases at J, with 9 bases between the two ends. This CDR3 is built from 13 residues. CDR3 in amino acids: CASSLGLFDGYTF. The CDR3 DNA reads TGTGCCAGCAGCTTAGGACTGTTTGATGGCTACACCTTC. Drawing the rest from reference TRBV11-2 and TRBJ1-2, the complete variable domain is EAGVAQSPRYKIIEKRQSVAFWCNPISGHATLYWYQQILGQGPKLLIQFQNNGVVDDSQLPKDRFSAERLKGVDSTLKIQPAKLEDSAVYLCASSLGLFDGYTFGSGTRLTVV.

In this sample, this clone turned up a few times. V and J are TRBV29-1 and TRBJ1-2; TRBD1 matches 11 bases. V gave up 4 bases and J gave up 4 bases; unmatched junction bases: 8. Germline V gives CDR1 SQVTM, CDR2 ANQGSEA. The CDR3 runs to 15 residues. The CDR3 sequence is CSVAGQGARVYGYTF. The CDR3, as DNA: TGCAGCGTTGCCGGACAGGGGGCGCGGGTCTATGGCTACACCTTC.

A few counts support this clone. The chain couples TRBV29-1 to TRBJ2-5; 7 nucleotides align to TRBD1. The DNA end lines up better with TRBJ2-7; the J call may be wrong. Germline CDR1 reads SQVTM; CDR2 reads ANQGSEA. The CDR3 has 13 amino acids. The CDR3 loop reads CSTRDSRNYEQYF. The CDR3 DNA follows: TGCAGCACCCGGGACAGCCGAAACTACGAGCAGTACTTC.

The chain carries TRBV9 and TRBJ1-5; 8 bases agree with TRBD1. This CDR3 contains 15 residues. CDR1 is SGDLS, CDR2 YYNGEE, per germline. The junction had 5 bases not matched to a gene; V was cut back by 4 bases and J by 2 bases. The CDR3 here is CASSLEGQGNQPQHF. In nucleotides, the CDR3 is TGTGCCAGCAGCTTGGAGGGACAGGGCAATCAGCCCCAGCATTTT.

There are many counts of this clone. The V call is TRBV6-5, the J call TRBJ2-7; D not certain. Germline V gene data show CDR1 as MNHEY and CDR2 as SVGAGI. This CDR3 is built from 13 residues. V dropped 5 bases and J dropped 3 bases, with 11 bases sitting between them. Here the CDR3 DNA reads TGTGCCAGCAGTAGCCAGGCCGGCTACGAGCAGTACTTC. Its translation: CASSSQAGYEQYF.

This clone occurred a few times. The V gene is TRBV7-2, the J gene TRBJ2-5; the D is unclear. This CDR3 has 16 residues. Germline CDR1 reads SGHTA; CDR2 reads FQGNSA. V lost 5 bases, J lost 2 bases, and 18 bases lay in between. CDR3 bases: TGTGCCAGCAGCGTCAGACTGGCCTCGACACAAGAGACCCAGTACTTC. This sequence encodes CASSVRLASTQETQYF.

This clone was counted ten times or more. The chain uses TRBV2 and TRBJ2-5; no firm D call. This CDR3 comprises 14 residues. Germline loops: CDR1 SNHLY, CDR2 FYNNEI. Trimming cost V 6 bases and J 5 bases, with 16 bases left between them. The CDR3 sequence: CASRLDRGWETQYF. The CDR3 DNA sequence: TGTGCCAGCAGGCTGGACCGCGGTTGGGAGACCCAGTACTTC.

This sequence joins TRBV30 and TRBJ1-2, with 7 bases aligning to TRBD1. The CDR3 is 14 amino acids. Per the germline V gene, CDR1 is GTSNPN and CDR2 is SVGIG (reference sequence). Unmatched junction bases numbered 7, after V lost 2 bases and J lost 4 bases. The CDR3 coding sequence is TGTGCCTGGAGTCCTACAGGGGCTCCCTATGGCTACACCTTC. Translation gives CAWSPTGAPYGYTF. Drawing the rest from reference TRBV30 and TRBJ1-2, the complete variable domain is SQTIHQWPATLVQPVGSPLSLECTVEGTSNPNLYWYRQAAGRGLQLLFYSVGIGQISSEVPQNLSASRPQDRQFILSSKKLLLSDSGFYLCAWSPTGAPYGYTFGSGTRLTVV.

This clone was seen a few times. The CDR3 region has the DNA TGCAGCGGCATCCGGGACAGGTCCTACGAGCAGTACTTC. This translates into CSGIRDRSYEQYF. This sequence joins TRBV29-1 and TRBJ2-7; 8 bases are a match to TRBD1. This CDR3 spans 13 amino acids. CDR1 and CDR2 (germline): SQVTM, ANQGSEA. Losses at the gene ends were 7 bases for V and 1 base for J; bases not matched to a gene: 6.

This clone was counted at least ten times. V gene TRBV7-2 combines with J gene TRBJ2-3; 7 bases match TRBD2. This CDR3 contains 15 residues. With 7 bases clipped from V and 1 base from J, the junction kept 8 bases outside the gene matches. Germline CDR1 and CDR2: SGHTA and FQGNSA. CDR3 protein: CASIVTSKGTDTQYF. Written as DNA, the CDR3 is TGTGCCAGCATCGTGACTAGCAAAGGCACAGATACGCAGTATTTT.

The chain joins TRBV30 to TRBJ2-7; D possibly corresponds to TRBD1 (7 bases). Trimming stripped 3 bases from V and 5 bases from J, with 14 bases between. The CDR3 loop spans 13 amino acids. Germline V gives CDR1 GTSNPN, CDR2 SVGIG (reference sequence). CDR3 protein: CAWSLQGGNEQYF. CDR3 bases: TGTGCCTGGAGCTTGCAGGGGGGTAACGAGCAGTACTTC.

This clone was seen a few times. The chain has TRBV28 and TRBJ2-5; D call uncertain. Trimming left V 6 bases short and J 5 bases short, with 19 bases between. CDR3 length equals 15 residues. Germline CDR1 is MDHEN and CDR2 is SYDVKM. In DNA form, the CDR3 reads TGTGCCAGCAGGGACCTAGAGGAGCTCCACGAGACCCAGTACTTC. Its translation: CASRDLEELHETQYF.

This clone was recorded many times. V is TRBV11-3 and J is TRBJ2-3; D remains unclear. Deletions cut 5 bases from V and 0 bases from J, with 9 bases between. The CDR3 runs to 14 residues. Germline V gives CDR1 SGHNT, CDR2 YENEEA. The CDR3 spells CASSLSESTDTQYF. DNA for the CDR3: TGTGCCAGCAGCCTTAGTGAGAGCACAGATACGCAGTATTTT.

This chain links TRBV6-1 with TRBJ2-1; tentative D call: TRBD1 (5 bases). The V end lost 8 bases, the J end lost 9 bases, and 11 bases lay between the germline ends. From germline, CDR1 is MNHNS and CDR2 SASEGT. The CDR3 is 11 amino acids. In nucleotides, the CDR3 is TGTGCCAGCCTTCAGGGTCTTGAGCAGTTCTTC. It specifies CASLQGLEQFF.

The chain recombines TRBV30 with TRBJ2-7; 14 positions match TRBD2. The CDR3 spans 15 residues. Germline V gives CDR1 GTSNPN, CDR2 SVGIG (reference sequence). V dropped 1 base and J dropped 7; count of bases not matched to a gene: 6. CDR3 region: CAWSGLAGGPGEQYF. The CDR3 DNA sequence: TGTGCCTGGAGTGGACTAGCGGGAGGGCCAGGAGAGCAGTACTTC.

This clone appeared a few times. The chain has TRBV11-3 and TRBJ2-1; D is unresolved. Germline-derived CDR1 and CDR2 are SGHNT and YENEEA. The ends were cut back, 0 bases at V and 9 bases at J, with 6 bases in the middle. This CDR3 region has 12 residues. DNA for the CDR3: TGTGCCAGCAGCTTAGAGAGAACTGAGCAGTTCTTC. Translation gives CASSLERTEQFF.

As concerns this clone: Possible read error: a much larger clone is one base away. The V call is TRBV7-9, the J call TRBJ2-1; possible D gene TRBD2, 6 bases. Trimming took 6 bases from V and 6 from J, leaving 9 bases between them. CDR1 SEHNR and CDR2 FQNEAQ come from the germline V gene (reference sequence). The CDR3 totals 12 residues. CDR3 coding DNA: TGTGCCAGCAGGCGGGACTTCAATGAGCAGTTCTTC. Protein: CASRRDFNEQFF.

This clone was observed a few times. The chain joins TRBV29-1 to TRBJ2-5; 11 bases map to TRBD2. Germline lookup yields CDR1 SQVTM and CDR2 ANQGSEA. The trim removed 3 bases at V and 5 bases at J, leaving 2 bases unmatched. There are 13 residues in the CDR3. CDR3 residues: CSVEASGGETQYF. The DNA of the CDR3 is TGCAGCGTTGAGGCTAGCGGGGGGGAGACCCAGTACTTC.

This clone has more than one count but fewer than ten. The gene calls are TRBV29-1 and TRBJ1-1; TRBD1 is a possible D gene (5 bases). With 7 bases removed from V and 0 bases from J, the gap between germline ends came to 18 bases. Germline CDR1 reads SQVTM; CDR2 reads ANQGSEA. CDR3 length equals 15 residues. For the CDR3, the DNA is TGCAGCGCCCCCGCCGCAGGGTTAATGAACACTGAAGCTTTCTTT. As protein: CSAPAAGLMNTEAFF.

This clone was observed a handful of times. The rearrangement uses TRBV7-2 and TRBJ1-6; D remains unclear. The germline V gene encodes CDR1 SGHTA and CDR2 FQGNSA. The CDR3 length is 14 residues. V dropped 2 bases and J dropped 8 bases, with 10 bases sitting between them. In DNA, the CDR3 is TGTGCCAGCAGCTTACTGGGGTTTGATTCACCCCTCCACTTT. Its protein is CASSLLGFDSPLHF.

The chain couples TRBV4-3 to TRBJ1-2, with D unresolved. Germline CDR1 LGHNA, CDR2 YSLEER. This CDR3 contains 14 residues. V lost 5 bases, J lost 3 bases, and 13 bases lay in between. CDR3 amino acids: CASSSMGSYYGYTF. CDR3 in DNA: TGCGCCAGCAGCTCCATGGGGAGTTACTATGGCTACACCTTC.

This clone was counted between two and nine times. The chain uses TRBV27 and TRBJ2-3, with D perhaps matching TRBD1 (6 bases). Trimming pared 2 bases from V and 3 bases from J, leaving 9 bases between. This CDR3 is built from 14 residues. The V gene's germline CDR1 is MNHEY and CDR2 SMNVEV (reference sequence). CDR3 residues: CASSLGGETDTQYF. CDR3 coding DNA: TGTGCCAGCAGTTTAGGGGGCGAGACAGATACGCAGTATTTT.

This clone was seen a handful of times. The chain carries TRBV10-3 and TRBJ2-5; 7 bases line up with TRBD1. CDR1 and CDR2 (germline): ENHRY, SYGVKD. The CDR3 sequence is 15 residues long. V trimming: 6 bases; J trimming: 5 bases; junction bases outside the gene matches: 12. The CDR3 DNA is TGTGCCATCAGGGACCCGGGACAGAGGGGGGAGACCCAGTACTTC. Protein: CAIRDPGQRGETQYF.